This entry lists 21 T cell receptor beta chains sequenced from one sample in a study of T cells in tuberculosis. Only in-frame clones appear in the TCRdb table, and some are missing; sequencing was by immunoSEQ multiplex PCR. The sample yields 25,000 to 35,000 clones, 95% to 96% seen once. Material: PBMCs. The receptors come from a donor between 10 and 35 years old with latent tuberculosis or without tuberculosis infection.

The genes are TRBV7-9 and TRBJ2-3, with D maybe TRBD1 (5 bases). Germline-derived CDR1 and CDR2 are SEHNR and FQNEAQ (reference sequence). The CDR3 has 17 amino acids. V lost 1 base, J lost 6 bases, and 20 bases lay in between. The CDR3 sequence: CASSLGKSAGFLDTQYF. In DNA, the CDR3 is TGTGCCAGCAGCTTAGGAAAGTCGGCAGGGTTTTTGGATACGCAGTATTTT.

The V call is TRBV7-9, the J call TRBJ1-2; 8 bases align to TRBD1. CDR3 size: 15 residues. Germline CDR1 is SEHNR and CDR2 is FQNEAQ (reference sequence). The junction had 10 bases not matched to a gene; V was cut back by 5 bases and J by 5 bases. CDR3 loop: CASSPQPDRGYGYTF. The CDR3 DNA reads as TGTGCCAGCAGCCCCCAGCCCGACAGGGGTTATGGCTACACCTTC.

J is TRBJ1-5 and V is TRBV6-5; 7 bases line up with TRBD1. The CDR3 runs to 14 residues. The J segment lost 4 bases and the V segment lost 6 bases, leaving 6 bases of the junction unmatched. Germline loops: CDR1 MNHEY, CDR2 SVGAGI. CDR3 in amino acids: CASRQGLRNQPQHF. The CDR3 region has the DNA TGTGCCAGCAGACAGGGGTTAAGAAATCAGCCCCAGCATTTT.

The V call is TRBV5-1, the J call TRBJ1-4; 10 bases are shared with TRBD1. CDR1 is SGHRS, CDR2 YFSETQ, per germline. V trimming: 0 bases; J trimming: 7 bases; junction bases outside the gene matches: 3. This CDR3 is built from 15 residues. CDR3 amino acids: CASSLVGDRGEKLFF. The DNA for the CDR3 is TGCGCCAGCAGCTTGGTCGGGGACAGGGGTGAAAAACTGTTTTTT. The complete variable domain, with remaining parts taken from reference TRBV5-1 and TRBJ1-4, reads KAGVTQTPRYLIKTRGQQVTLSCSPISGHRSVSWYQQTPGQGLQFLFEYFSETQRNKGNFPGRFSGRQFSNSRSEMNVSTLELGDSALYLCASSLVGDRGEKLFFGSGTQLSVL.

V and J are TRBV11-3 and TRBJ2-5; TRBD1 matches at 9 bases. Germline values: CDR1 SGHNT, CDR2 YENEEA. J gave up 2 bases and V 5 bases, and 3 bases lay outside the gene matches. The CDR3 has 14 residues. In nucleotides, the CDR3 is TGTGCCAGCAGCCCGACAGGGGGACAAGAGACCCAGTACTTC. It translates to CASSPTGGQETQYF.

The chain is built from TRBV2 and TRBJ1-2, with D perhaps matching TRBD1 (6 bases). The CDR3 is made up of 14 amino acids. Germline V gene lookup returns CDR1 SNHLY and CDR2 FYNNEI. Trimming removed 5 bases from V and 5 bases from J, with 15 bases in between. The CDR3 DNA is TGTGCCAGCAGTCAGCGGACAGAGCTGTATGGCTACACCTTC. This gives the protein CASSQRTELYGYTF. Full variable domain (remainder filled in from reference TRBV2 and TRBJ1-2): EPEVTQTPSHQVTQMGQEVILRCVPISNHLYFYWYRQILGQKVEFLVSFYNNEISEKSEIFDDQFSVERPDGSNFTLKIRSTKLEDSAMYFCASSQRTELYGYTFGSGTRLTVV.

The rearrangement joins TRBV5-1 to TRBJ1-6; 9 bases match TRBD1. This CDR3 has 17 residues. Germline CDR1 SGHRS, CDR2 YFSETQ. Trimming took 0 bases from V and 6 from J; bases not matched to a gene: 7. CDR3 coding DNA: TGCGCCAGCAGCTTGGACCTCACGGGACAGGGTAATTCACCCCTCCACTTT. This codes for CASSLDLTGQGNSPLHF. Complete variable domain (other parts from reference TRBV5-1 and TRBJ1-6): KAGVTQTPRYLIKTRGQQVTLSCSPISGHRSVSWYQQTPGQGLQFLFEYFSETQRNKGNFPGRFSGRQFSNSRSEMNVSTLELGDSALYLCASSLDLTGQGNSPLHFGNGTRLTVT.

The chain employs TRBV10-3 and TRBJ2-7; 8 bases agree with TRBD1. V was pared by 6 bases and J by 5 bases, with 6 bases of the junction left unmatched. CDR1 is ENHRY, CDR2 SYGVKD, per germline. This CDR3 region has 13 residues. The CDR3 DNA follows: TGTGCCATCAGAATGACAGGGGACCACGAGCAGTACTTC. Translating gives CAIRMTGDHEQYF.

V usage is TRBV25-1 and J usage is TRBJ2-6; the match to TRBD1 covers 8 bases. The CDR3 covers 17 residues. Germline V lookup: CDR1 MGHDK, CDR2 SYGVNS. With 6 bases clipped from V and 1 base from J, the junction kept 8 bases outside the gene matches. Here the CDR3 reads CASSEPGQVSGANVLTF. The CDR3 nucleotides read TGTGCCAGCAGCGAACCGGGACAGGTTTCTGGGGCCAACGTCCTGACTTTC.

The chain has TRBV23-1 and TRBJ1-5; weak D call: TRBD1 (5 bases). TRBV23-1 is annotated as an ORF whose role is uncertain. The CDR3 contains 16 residues. V lost 0 bases to trimming and J lost 2 bases, with 11 bases between them. In DNA form, the CDR3 reads TGCGCCAGCAGTCAATCCGCATGGGGCGGCAATCAGCCCCAGCATTTT. Protein: CASSQSAWGGNQPQHF.

The chain is built from TRBV10-1 and TRBJ1-5; TRBD1 might be the D (6 bases). Trimming left V 0 bases short and J 7 bases short, with 7 bases between. Germline V gene data show CDR1 as WNHNN and CDR2 as SYGVQD (reference sequence). This CDR3 spans 13 amino acids. The CDR3 sequence is CASSESGAQPQHF. In DNA, the CDR3 is TGCGCCAGCAGTGAGTCGGGGGCACAGCCCCAGCATTTT.

The V gene is TRBV5-4, the J gene TRBJ1-1, with 9 bases identical to TRBD1. Trimming removed 7 bases from V and 4 bases from J; junction bases left unmatched: 8. There are 14 residues in the CDR3. Germline CDR1 is SGHNT and CDR2 is YYREEE (reference sequence). CDR3: CASRRTGEGTEAFF. DNA for the CDR3: TGTGCCAGCCGAAGGACAGGGGAGGGCACTGAAGCTTTCTTT.

V gene TRBV29-1 combines with J gene TRBJ2-7; no clear D gene. The length of the CDR3 is 11 residues. V dropped 6 bases and J dropped 4 bases, with 10 bases sitting between them. Germline assignment: CDR1 SQVTM and CDR2 ANQGSEA. The DNA for the CDR3 is TGCAGCGTGAGAGACACATACGAGCAGTACTTC. Its translation: CSVRDTYEQYF.

This clone was seen just once. V usage is TRBV5-5 and J usage is TRBJ2-3; TRBD2 is a possible D gene (6 bases). The CDR3 covers 12 residues. V shed 4 bases and J shed 7 bases, with 10 bases lying between them. Germline lookup yields CDR1 SGHKS and CDR2 YYEKEE (reference sequence). The DNA of the CDR3 is TGTGCCAGCAGCCACCTAGCGAATACGCAGTATTTT. The encoded protein is CASSHLANTQYF. The full variable domain, completed using reference TRBV5-5 and TRBJ2-3, is DAGVTQSPTHLIKTRGQQVTLRCSPISGHKSVSWYQQVLGQGPQFIFQYYEKEERGRGNFPDRFSARQFPNYSSELNVNALLLGDSALYLCASSHLANTQYFGPGTRLTVL.

The CDR3 region has the DNA TGTGCCAGCATACCGGGGGGGTTCGCTGGCTACACCTTC. Residues: CASIPGGFAGYTF. This chain uses TRBV6-5 with TRBJ1-2; tentative D call: TRBD1 (5 bases). Trimming took off 7 bases at V and 7 bases at J, with 16 bases between the two ends. CDR3 length: 13 residues. Germline CDR1 MNHEY, CDR2 SVGAGI.

The chain couples TRBV5-8 to TRBJ2-7; D is uncertain. V lost 4 bases and J 2 bases, leaving 10 bases between the germline ends. The length of the CDR3 is 13 residues. Germline lookup yields CDR1 SGHTS and CDR2 YDEGEE. The CDR3 DNA reads TGTGCCAGCAGCACCCTGAGCCCCTACGAGCAGTACTTC. Its protein product is CASSTLSPYEQYF.

This sequence joins TRBV27 and TRBJ2-5; 10 positions match TRBD1. The CDR3 is 16 residues long. V lost 4 bases and J lost 4; bases outside the gene matches: 9. Germline V CDR1 and CDR2: MNHEY, SMNVEV (reference sequence). The chain's CDR3 is CASSSSGTGERETQYF. The CDR3 DNA reads TGTGCCAGCAGTTCATCCGGGACAGGGGAGCGAGAGACCCAGTACTTC.

V gene TRBV11-2 combines with J gene TRBJ2-7; tentative D call: TRBD1 (7 bases). The CDR3 consists of 16 residues. The V end was cut by 1 base, the J end by 4 bases, with 17 bases between. From germline, CDR1 is SGHAT and CDR2 FQNNGV. The CDR3 is CASSLGRDSPTYEQYF. The CDR3 DNA follows: TGTGCCAGCAGCTTAGGGCGGGACAGTCCCACTTACGAGCAGTACTTC.

This clone occurred a few times. The V call is TRBV5-1, the J call TRBJ2-2; 10 bases map to TRBD2. The CDR3 length is 16 residues. The V segment lost 3 bases and the J segment 6 bases; nucleotides outside the gene matches: 8. CDR1 and CDR2 from the germline V gene are SGHRS and YFSETQ. CDR3 residues: CASSSVSGGNPGELFF. The CDR3 DNA sequence: TGCGCCAGCAGCTCAGTTAGCGGGGGGAATCCCGGGGAGCTGTTTTTT.

The rearrangement joins TRBV27 to TRBJ1-1, with D perhaps TRBD1 (5 bases). Trimming left V 9 bases short and J 4 bases short, with 12 bases between. Germline V CDR1 and CDR2: MNHEY, SMNVEV (reference sequence). The length of the CDR3 is 12 residues. CDR3 protein: CARIREGTEAFF. In nucleotides, the CDR3 is TGTGCCAGGATCAGGGAGGGCACTGAAGCTTTCTTT.

This clone was seen just once. The chain joins TRBV5-4 to TRBJ1-2; D gene ambiguous. Germline V gene data show CDR1 as SGHNT and CDR2 as YYREEE (reference sequence). The V end was cut by 3 bases, the J end by 4 bases, with 4 bases between. This CDR3 has 11 amino acids. The CDR3 reads CASSSLYGYTF. Written as DNA, the CDR3 is TGTGCCAGCAGCTCCCTCTATGGCTACACCTTC.